Sequencing of this TCR beta chain was carried out in a study of T cells in Graves' hyperthyroidism and ophthalmopathy (dated by TCRdb to about 2019). General notes on the study: Peripheral blood samples were taken at the time of initial diagnosis, prior to any treatment. TCR V-J signatures able to tell the groups apart were searched for in a discovery cohort of 90 to 100 patients, of whom over 40 had Graves' ophthalmopathy and roughly 58 had stable Graves' hyperthyroidism. An independent validation cohort of under 20 hyperthyroidism patients and approximately 16 patients who later progressed to ophthalmopathy tested prospective prediction of ophthalmopathy. The 100 or so discovery patients were randomly split 7:3 into training and test sets. Thyroid tissue and blood T-cell repertoires from over 5 Graves' hyperthyroidism patients were also compared in the study. Once sampling was done, hyperthyroidism patients were given methimazole at a starting dose of 30 mg daily, whereas ophthalmopathy patients were given high-dose intravenous methylprednisolone. According to the paper, TCR Vbeta CDR3 sequencing was carried out on over 130 peripheral blood samples, which came from approximately 43 ophthalmopathy, around 74 hyperthyroidism and about 17 progressor patients. Study-wide conclusions, independent of this receptor: In validation, the model predicted progression to ophthalmopathy a median of around six months before onset, with approximately 70% sensitivity and roughly 72% specificity. No statistical method was used to set the sample size in advance, and investigators knew the group allocation. A model built on a 13 V-J signature distinguished ophthalmopathy from stable hyperthyroidism, reaching 87.88% sensitivity and under 84% specificity in cross-validation and 80%/75% in testing. Most expanded thyroid clonotypes (frequency above 0.001) were also detected in blood, suggesting blood repertoires may reflect thyroid immune responses.

Comment on this clonotype: Its cognate antigen has yet to be identified. No per-base quality is available; no much larger clone lies one base away.

The TCR beta CDR3 regions were amplified from RNA transcripts. A first-round RT-PCR of the TCR CDR3 used the HTBI primer set with the Qiagen OneStep RT-PCR kit. A second multiplex PCR round built the libraries, followed by size selection and purification. The libraries were sequenced on an Illumina HiSeq2000 using paired-end 100 bp reads. The study's own analysis went as follows. SOAPnuke was used to process the raw data, throwing out any read that contained adapters or uncalled bases, had a mean Phred below 15, or lacked an exact constant-primer or identifier match. COPE v1.2.5 was used to merge high-quality paired reads, and clonotypes were defined as unique nucleotide sequences. MiTCR v1.1 was used to align the clonotypes against IMGT TRBV, TRBD and TRBJ reference segments. The analysis included only V-J combinations with a frequency above 0.0001, which together covered roughly 99% of the repertoires. The TCS score was defined as F50 (clonal expansion) divided by E x V (chaos), with BLOSUM62-based TCRdist calculated between CDR3 peptides within each V-J. Welch's t-statistics and random forest reduced some 510 V-J features to some 14, which were used in a naive Bayes classifier (R e1071). Through fastp at Q25 and MiXCR, TCRdb rebuilt clones from the public reads, retaining in-frame beta chains. Each entry merges the rows of one CDR3 protein and shows their most common DNA and genes. TCRdb's processing, not the authors', yielded these V and J calls. The sample contains 300,000 to 350,000 distinct CDR3 sequences, 20% to 25% of them found a single time. The top ten constitute over 40% of the sample.

From the germline V gene (reference sequence), CDR1 is DFQATT and CDR2 is SNEGSKA. Trimming takes 0 bases off V and 4 bases off J; junction bases not matched to a gene: 3. The CDR3, from cysteine to phenylalanine, totals 15 residues. Only the CDR3 DNA is retained, 45 bases long and in frame from the first base. Graves' hyperthyroidism was defined as stable when no progression to ophthalmopathy occurred over 18 months of follow-up. The hyperthyroidism patients were between 18 and 65 years old and newly diagnosed, with a disease duration of less than 2 months. Exclusion was applied to patients with uncontrolled infections, other autoimmune diseases, pregnancy or lactation. Diagnoses were based on clinical symptoms, serum thyroxine and TRAb, thyroid ultrasound and orbital computed tomography. Ficoll-Paque density gradient centrifugation was used to isolate PBMCs from approximately 10 ml of fresh peripheral blood. Total RNA was extracted using Trizol reagent, and RNA quality was assessed on an Agilent 2100 Bioanalyzer.

The receptor comes from a woman between 50 and 59 years old with Graves' hyperthyroidism. The V gene is TRBV20-1 and the J gene is TRBJ2-2; 9 bases in the middle match TRBD1. Input material: blood. The nucleotides read TGCAGTGCTAGAGATGGGGGACAGGGCACCGGGGAGCTGTTTTTT. This sequence encodes CSARDGGQGTGELFF.